This TCR beta chain is from a study of vaccination effects on CD4 cells after COVID-19. Clones were read by immunoSEQ multiplex PCR, and TCRdb kept only the in-frame ones, dropping some. This table has about 27,000 clones, approximately 83% appearing once. Antigen-specific CD4+ T cells were expanded (with viral peptide pools) by the ViraFEST assay ahead of sequencing. Following 10 days of culture, CD4+ T cells were isolated. Participants received two doses of either the BNT162b2 or mRNA-1273 vaccine. As to this clone: Antigen unknown.

Germline CDR1 is SGHRS and CDR2 is YFSETQ. Trimming shortened V by 1 base and J by 1 base, and 5 bases separated the two germline ends. This CDR3 spans 13 amino acids. The rearrangement joins TRBV5-1 to TRBJ1-1; D unclear. Sample: CD4+ T cells from PBMCs cultured with HCoV-NL63 spike peptides, taken after COVID-19 vaccination. This TCR was sampled from a human donor who received a COVID-19 vaccine. Some clones in this sample may be carry-over from other donors' samples. The CDR3 here is CASSLPENTEAFF. For the CDR3, the DNA is TGCGCCAGCAGCTTGCCAGAGAACACTGAAGCTTTCTTT.